This is a list of T cell receptor beta chains from one sample in a study of T cells after yellow fever vaccination. TCRdb used MiXCR to reprocess the 5' RACE reads, holding one entry per CDR3 protein. This sample yields about 170,000 distinct CDR3 sequences, of which approximately 6.2% are seen a single time; 2.5% to 3.5% belongs to the top ten. The sequenced sample was CD4+ T cells sorted from PBMCs, obtained on the day of the first yellow fever vaccination. The receptors shown here come from a young man who received the YFV17D yellow fever vaccine. Both conserved end residues are part of each CDR3. The order of the fields is V gene, clone size, D gene, J gene, CDR3 protein, CDR3 DNA. The D gene is left open where the match is weak. Size values are once, few and many counts, or a class for expanded clones, and some rows have none.

>TRBV4-3|many|NA|TRBJ2-2
CASSQDVATGELFF
TGCGCCAGCAGCCAAGATGTCGCCACCGGGGAGCTGTTTTTT
>TRBV12-3/TRBV12-4|NA|NA|TRBJ1-1
CASTPRDTEAFF
TGTGCCAGCACTCCCAGGGACACTGAAGCTTTCTTT
>TRBV18|NA|TRBD1|TRBJ1-1
CASSPTGFDAEAFF
TGTGCCAGCTCACCGACAGGGTTTGATGCTGAAGCTTTCTTT
>TRBV9|many|NA|TRBJ2-1
CASSVEGVSSYNEQFF
TGTGCCAGCAGCGTAGAGGGAGTTAGTTCCTACAATGAGCAGTTCTTC
>TRBV5-1|few|NA|TRBJ1-5
CASSLQPGTGGDQPQHF
TGCGCCAGCAGCTTGCAACCCGGGACGGGAGGCGATCAGCCCCAGCATTTT
>TRBV7-2|NA|TRBD2|TRBJ2-3
CASSTRLAGGSDTQYF
TGTGCCAGCAGCACCAGACTAGCGGGGGGATCAGATACGCAGTATTTT
>TRBV5-1|many|NA|TRBJ2-1
CASSVGREQFF
TGCGCCAGCAGCGTTGGCCGGGAGCAGTTCTTC
>TRBV7-2|few|NA|TRBJ1-1
CASRLNFGSEAFF
TGTGCCAGCAGGCTAAACTTTGGATCTGAAGCTTTCTTT
>TRBV10-3|few|TRBD2|TRBJ2-1
CAITNPSGGYNEQFF
TGTGCCATCACCAACCCTAGCGGGGGGTACAATGAGCAGTTCTTC
>TRBV7-2|many|NA|TRBJ2-2
CASSLGGYDTGELFF
TGTGCCAGCAGCTTAGGGGGGTACGACACCGGGGAGCTGTTTTTT
>TRBV4-3|many|NA|TRBJ2-1
CASSHPDRYNEQFF
TGCGCCAGCAGCCACCCTGACAGATACAATGAGCAGTTCTTC
>TRBV5-1|NA|NA|TRBJ1-2
CASRGSLEVYTF
TGCGCCAGCAGGGGATCTTTGGAAGTCTACACCTTC
>TRBV5-1|few|NA|TRBJ1-2
CASSLGQASGYTF
TGCGCCAGCAGCTTGGGACAGGCGAGCGGCTACACCTTC
>TRBV5-4|many|TRBD1|TRBJ2-2
CASSSGTGATGELFF
TGTGCCAGCAGCTCCGGGACAGGGGCCACCGGGGAGCTGTTTTTT
>TRBV9|NA|TRBD2|TRBJ2-5
CASSPGLAGLQTQYF
TGTGCCAGCAGCCCCGGACTAGCGGGGTTGCAGACCCAGTACTTC
>TRBV12-3/TRBV12-4|many|TRBD2|TRBJ2-3
CASSGGLAGGDTQYF
TGTGCCAGCAGTGGGGGGCTAGCGGGGGGAGATACGCAGTATTTT
>TRBV12-3/TRBV12-4|many|NA|TRBJ2-1
CASSRDYHEQFF
TGTGCCAGCAGCCGAGACTACCATGAGCAGTTCTTC
>TRBV25-1|NA|NA|TRBJ2-7
CASSNTPGYDQYF
TGTGCCAGCAGCAACACACCGGGGTACGATCAGTACTTT
>TRBV3-1|NA|NA|TRBJ1-1
CASSQPLIGVRTEAFF
TGTGCCAGCAGCCAACCACTTATTGGGGTCAGGACTGAAGCTTTCTTT
>TRBV7-3|NA|NA|TRBJ2-2
CASSTFNTGELFF
TGTGCCAGCAGTACTTTTAACACCGGGGAGCTGTTTTTT
>TRBV29-1|many|NA|TRBJ1-1
CSVGQGDTEAFF
TGCAGCGTTGGTCAGGGAGATACTGAAGCTTTCTTT
>TRBV5-4|many|NA|TRBJ2-2
CASSKQGLAGELFF
TGTGCCAGCAGTAAACAGGGACTGGCCGGGGAGCTGTTTTTT
>TRBV30|few|TRBD2|TRBJ2-5
CAWSPTSGGGETQYF
TGTGCCTGGAGTCCGACTAGCGGGGGGGGAGAGACCCAGTACTTC
>TRBV5-4|few|NA|TRBJ2-2
CASSLGGISDTGELFF
TGTGCCAGCAGCTTGGGGGGTATTTCGGACACCGGGGAGCTGTTTTTT
>TRBV3-1|NA|NA|TRBJ1-1
CASSQLIANTEAFF
TGTGCCAGCAGCCAACTGATAGCCAACACTGAAGCTTTCTTT
>TRBV20-1|many|NA|TRBJ2-7
CSARPRGTYEQYF
TGCAGTGCTAGACCACGGGGCACCTACGAGCAGTACTTC
>TRBV7-8|many|TRBD2|TRBJ2-3
CASSLALGTSGGPLADTQYF
TGTGCCAGCAGCTTAGCGCTAGGGACTAGCGGGGGCCCATTAGCAGATACGCAGTATTTT
>TRBV7-2|NA|NA|TRBJ1-4
CASSFRDKGEKLFF
TGTGCCAGCAGCTTCCGGGACAAGGGTGAAAAACTGTTTTTT
>TRBV6-1|many|NA|TRBJ1-2
CASSEGAGPGYGYTF
TGTGCCAGCAGTGAAGGGGCGGGCCCCGGCTATGGCTACACCTTC
>TRBV29-1|NA|NA|TRBJ2-3
CSVRYGISTDTQYF
TGCAGCGTTCGTTACGGAATTAGCACAGATACGCAGTATTTT
>TRBV20-1|NA|TRBD2|TRBJ2-2
CSARGDTGELFF
TGCAGTGCTCGGGGGGACACCGGGGAGCTGTTTTTT
>TRBV19|many|NA|TRBJ2-5
CASTSAQGETQYF
NA
>TRBV7-2|few|TRBD1|TRBJ1-4
CASSTSGGWVTEKLFF
TGTGCCAGCAGCACCTCAGGGGGTTGGGTAACTGAAAAACTGTTTTTT
>TRBV18|many|NA|TRBJ1-3
CASSTAGTGNTIYF
TGTGCCAGCTCAACGGCGGGTACCGGAAACACCATATATTTT
>TRBV9|many|NA|TRBJ2-3
CARSIIPDTQYF
TGTGCCAGGTCTATCATTCCAGATACGCAGTATTTT
>TRBV24-1|NA|TRBD1|TRBJ2-3
CATSDSIPGQNTDTQYF
TGTGCCACCAGTGATTCGATACCGGGACAGAACACAGATACGCAGTATTTT
>TRBV5-4|NA|NA|TRBJ2-7
CASSLGDIPYEQYF
TGTGCCAGCAGCTTGGGGGACATCCCCTACGAGCAGTACTTC
>TRBV29-1|many|NA|TRBJ2-3
CSARTQTSTDTQYF
TGCAGCGCCCGGACCCAGACTAGCACAGATACGCAGTATTTT
>TRBV18|many|NA|TRBJ1-5
CASSHGGNRDQPQHF
TGTGCCAGCTCACACGGCGGGAACAGGGATCAGCCCCAGCATTTT
>TRBV7-8|NA|NA|TRBJ2-3
CASSLVWGPIDTQYF
TGTGCCAGCAGCTTAGTGTGGGGTCCCATAGATACGCAGTATTTT
>TRBV9|NA|TRBD2|TRBJ2-1
CASSVGGGTYNEQFF
TGTGCCAGCAGCGTAGGCGGGGGGACCTACAATGAGCAGTTCTTC
>TRBV10-3|many|NA|TRBJ2-5
CAISERRSGQETQYF
TGTGCCATCAGTGAAAGGAGGAGTGGGCAAGAGACCCAGTACTTC
>TRBV7-2|once|NA|TRBJ2-5
CASSLVQTQYF
TGTGCCAGCAGCTTAGTCCAGACCCAGTACTTC
>TRBV9|NA|NA|TRBJ2-1
CASSVDSEHEQFF
TGTGCCAGCAGCGTAGATTCAGAACATGAGCAGTTCTTC
>TRBV20-1|few|TRBD2|TRBJ2-5
CSATWTSGGRQETQYF
TGCAGTGCTACCTGGACTAGCGGGGGGAGACAAGAGACCCAGTACTTC
>TRBV5-1|many|TRBD1|TRBJ2-2
CASSFPSGTANTGELFF
TGCGCCAGCAGCTTCCCTTCCGGGACAGCGAACACCGGGGAGCTGTTTTTT
>TRBV19|NA|TRBD1|TRBJ1-2
CASSTRQGGYTF
TGTGCCAGTAGTACCCGACAGGGGGGCTACACCTTC
>TRBV6-5|many|NA|TRBJ2-3
CASTRRDKTDTQYF
TGTGCCAGCACACGGCGGGACAAAACAGATACGCAGTATTTT
>TRBV4-1|many|NA|TRBJ2-1
CASSQVGSSYNEQFF
TGCGCCAGCAGCCAAGTTGGAAGCTCCTACAATGAGCAGTTCTTC
>TRBV6-5|many|TRBD1|TRBJ2-5
CASSYSGTGVAETQYF
TGTGCCAGCAGTTACTCCGGGACAGGGGTTGCTGAGACCCAGTACTTC